Sequencing of this T cell receptor (beta chain) was carried out in a study of blood T cell repertoires in COVID-19 (dated by TCRdb to the early 2020s). Looking at the study overall: Collaborator samples came from the United States, Italy and Spain and covered acute and convalescent phases of COVID-19. The samples were drawn from the first 160 participants of the ongoing ImmuneRACE study and from over a thousand subjects provided by 6 global collaborators. The repertoires were released in a freely available public database meant as a resource for research on the immune response to SARS-CoV-2. Where available, HLA class I and class II types were taken from metadata supplied by the sample provider and were not determined by assay-based typing. A de-identified subject ID, COVID-19 status, age in years and sex were almost always included in the sample metadata. The material from the prospective study consisted of cDNA or gDNA derived from T cells, B-cell-depleted T cells, or PBMCs. The dataset comprised deeply sampled blood TCRbeta repertoires from subjects exposed to, actively infected with, or recovered from COVID-19.

The cysteine opens and the phenylalanine closes a CDR3 of 17 amino acids. CDR3 DNA only is kept here, 51 bases in frame from base 1. V loses 4 bases of germline sequence and J loses 2 bases, and the interval between the two ends is 18 bases. According to the germline V gene, CDR1 reads SGHRS and CDR2 reads YFSETQ. Collaborating institutions collected whole blood in K2EDTA tubes following their own protocols. Collaborator samples were shipped for TCRbeta analysis as frozen whole blood, isolated PBMCs, or DNA extracted from either sample type. The paper's findings and limits, for the study overall: The quantity of clinical and demographic metadata differed by source and by participant and was supplied without curation.

TCRbeta CDR3 regions were amplified from genomic DNA by means of the immunoSEQ Assay, a bias-controlled multiplex PCR. As for the authors' bioinformatics: The number of nucleated cells in each sample was estimated from the amplification of reference gene primers within the assay. To quantify the absolute abundance of each unique TCRbeta CDR3 rearrangement, sequence reads were collapsed and filtered. For each sample, productive Simpson clonality was calculated as the square root of Simpson's diversity index across productive rearrangements. Sourced from immuneACCESS, this table was stored by TCRdb with only in-frame sequences that have V and J called. A share of the clones is absent; for the studies checked, an unresolved V gene accounts for under half, and the remainder has no known explanation. V and J calls and clone size come straight from that table; D and trimming were deduced from the DNA. This sample has 150,000 to 200,000 clones in its table, and nearly 90% of those were observed once. Of the sample, roughly 21% falls within the top ten clones.

Details on this clone: Its antigen has not been determined. Per-base quality was not reported, and no clone a single base away is much larger than it.

The sequence was obtained from a man between 60 and 75 years old with active or convalescent COVID-19. Here the chain combines TRBV5-1 and TRBJ2-2, with a weak D call of TRBD2 (5 bases match). The material sequenced was peripheral blood. The DNA is TGCGCCAGCAGCCACCGGGGATGGACCCAAAACACCGGGGAGCTGTTTTTT. Its translation is CASSHRGWTQNTGELFF.